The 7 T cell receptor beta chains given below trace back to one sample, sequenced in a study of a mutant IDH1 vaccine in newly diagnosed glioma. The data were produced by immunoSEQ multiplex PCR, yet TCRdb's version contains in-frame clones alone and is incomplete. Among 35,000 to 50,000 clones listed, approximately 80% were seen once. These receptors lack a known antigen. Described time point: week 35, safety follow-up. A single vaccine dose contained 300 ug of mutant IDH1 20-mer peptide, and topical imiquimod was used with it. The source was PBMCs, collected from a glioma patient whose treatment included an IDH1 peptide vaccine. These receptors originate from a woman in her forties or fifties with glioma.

Written as DNA, the CDR3 is TGTGCCAGCAGCCCCGGTGGGGACGAGCAGTACTTC. This sequence encodes CASSPGGDEQYF. This chain connects TRBV7-9 to TRBJ2-7, with D uncertain. Per germline, CDR1 SEHNR and CDR2 FQNEAQ (reference sequence). Trimming pared 5 bases from V and 5 bases from J, leaving 10 bases between. This CDR3 is built from 12 residues.

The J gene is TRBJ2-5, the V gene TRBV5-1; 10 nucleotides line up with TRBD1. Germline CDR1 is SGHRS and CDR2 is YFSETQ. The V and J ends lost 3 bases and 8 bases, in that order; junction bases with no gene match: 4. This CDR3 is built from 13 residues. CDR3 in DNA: TGCGCCAGCAGCTCTGGGACAGGGGAAACCCAGTACTTC. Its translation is CASSSGTGETQYF.

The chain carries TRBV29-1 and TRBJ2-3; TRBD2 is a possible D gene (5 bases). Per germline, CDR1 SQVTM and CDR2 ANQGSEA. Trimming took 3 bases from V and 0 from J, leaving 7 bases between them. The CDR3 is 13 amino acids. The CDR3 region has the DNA TGCAGCGTTGATCCGGGGAGCACAGATACGCAGTATTTT. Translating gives CSVDPGSTDTQYF.

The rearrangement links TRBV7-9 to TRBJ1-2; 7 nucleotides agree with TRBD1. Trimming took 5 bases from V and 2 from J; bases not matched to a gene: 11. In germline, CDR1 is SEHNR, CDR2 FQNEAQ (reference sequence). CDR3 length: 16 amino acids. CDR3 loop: CASSPTTKGANYGYTF. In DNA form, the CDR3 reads TGTGCCAGCAGCCCTACGACAAAGGGGGCGAACTATGGCTACACCTTC.

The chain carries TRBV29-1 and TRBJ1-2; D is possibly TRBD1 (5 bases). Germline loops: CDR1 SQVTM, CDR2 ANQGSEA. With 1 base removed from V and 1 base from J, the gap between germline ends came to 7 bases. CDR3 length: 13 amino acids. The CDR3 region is CSVEVGGNYGYTF. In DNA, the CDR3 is TGCAGCGTTGAAGTGGGGGGTAACTATGGCTACACCTTC.

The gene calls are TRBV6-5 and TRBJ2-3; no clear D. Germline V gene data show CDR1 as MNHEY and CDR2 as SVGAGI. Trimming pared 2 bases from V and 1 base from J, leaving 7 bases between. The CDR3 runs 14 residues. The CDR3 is CASSYVQGTDTQYF. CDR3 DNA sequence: TGTGCCAGCAGTTACGTCCAGGGCACAGATACGCAGTATTTT.

The CDR3: CASSASRQGSYEQYF. Written as DNA, the CDR3 is TGTGCCAGCAGCGCAAGTCGACAGGGTTCCTACGAGCAGTACTTC. The chain joins TRBV7-9 to TRBJ2-7, with 7 bases fitting TRBD1. There are 15 residues in the CDR3. V shed 5 bases, J shed 1 base, and the junction held 8 bases outside the gene matches. From germline, CDR1 is SEHNR and CDR2 FQNEAQ (reference sequence). Together with reference TRBV7-9 and TRBJ2-7, the CDR3 gives the full variable domain: DTGVSQNPRHKITKRGQNVTFRCDPISEHNRLYWYRQTLGQGPEFLTYFQNEAQLEKSRLLSDRFSAERPKGSFSTLEIQRTEQGDSAMYLCASSASRQGSYEQYFGPGTRLTVT.